The clone carrying this TCR beta chain occurred once. Antigen: not known. The data were taken from a study of vaccination and CD4 T cells after COVID-19. As for the study in general: Samples were taken after vaccination, a median of roughly 70 days after dose two, with a range of 14 to 241.

The Oncomine TCR Beta short-read assay was applied to DNA of cultured CD4+ T cells. TCRdb re-called the PCR reads through MiXCR, storing one row per CDR3 protein. The table lists roughly 18,000 distinct CDR3 sequences, 50% to 55% of them singletons. Study-wide results and limits: Researchers looked at relatively few convalescent patients and had no early post-infection timepoints.

V was trimmed by 5 bases and J by 10 bases, leaving 18 bases between them. This CDR3 is 15 amino acids long. Described treatment: roughly 10-day PBMC culture with coronavirus spike peptide pools or control peptides (ViraFEST assay). Alongside approximately 10 IU/ml IL-2 and 7.5 to 10 ug/ml peptide pools, PBMCs were cultured at roughly 2 million per well. The specimen was CD4+ T cells from blood, cultured in vitro. The source of this sequence is a human donor who had recovered from COVID-19. The chain employs TRBV12-3 or TRBV12-4 and TRBJ1-6; possible D gene TRBD1, 6 bases. CDR3: CASSRARGAKSPLHF. The CDR3 DNA reads as TGTGCCAGCAGTCGCGCGCGGGGGGCGAAATCACCCCTCCACTTT.